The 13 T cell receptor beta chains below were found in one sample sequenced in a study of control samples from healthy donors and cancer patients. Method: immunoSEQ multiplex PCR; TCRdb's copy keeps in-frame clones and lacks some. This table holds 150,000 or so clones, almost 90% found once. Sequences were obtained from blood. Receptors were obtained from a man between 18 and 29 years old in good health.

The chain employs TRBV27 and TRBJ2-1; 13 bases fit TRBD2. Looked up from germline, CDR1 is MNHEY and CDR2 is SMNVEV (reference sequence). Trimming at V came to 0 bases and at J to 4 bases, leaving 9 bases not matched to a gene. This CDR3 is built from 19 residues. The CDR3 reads CASSLSPGLAGARYNEQFF. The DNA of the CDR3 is TGTGCCAGCAGTTTATCCCCCGGACTAGCGGGGGCGAGGTACAATGAGCAGTTCTTC.

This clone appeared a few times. CDR3 in amino acids: CASSHDPVAGGMNTEAFF. The CDR3, as DNA: TGTGCCAGCAGCCACGATCCGGTTGCGGGTGGAATGAACACTGAAGCTTTCTTT. The chain links TRBV4-2 to TRBJ1-1; D is uncertain. CDR1 and CDR2 (germline): LGHNA, YNFKEQ. The CDR3 is made up of 18 amino acids. V was clipped by 3 bases and J by 0 bases, with 20 bases between them.

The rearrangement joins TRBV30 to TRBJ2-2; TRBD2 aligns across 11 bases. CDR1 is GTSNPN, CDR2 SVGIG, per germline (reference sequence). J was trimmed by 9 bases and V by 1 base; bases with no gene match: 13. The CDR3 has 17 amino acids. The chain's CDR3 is CAWSGVTSGVPYWELFF. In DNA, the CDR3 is TGTGCCTGGAGTGGGGTGACTAGCGGGGTTCCGTACTGGGAGCTGTTTTTT.

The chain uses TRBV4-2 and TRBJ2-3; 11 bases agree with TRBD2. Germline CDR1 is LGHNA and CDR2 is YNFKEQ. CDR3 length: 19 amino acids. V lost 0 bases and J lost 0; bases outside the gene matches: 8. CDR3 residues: CASSQEGSSGGSSTDTQYF. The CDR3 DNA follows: TGTGCCAGCAGCCAAGAGGGGTCTAGCGGGGGGTCGAGCACAGATACGCAGTATTTT.

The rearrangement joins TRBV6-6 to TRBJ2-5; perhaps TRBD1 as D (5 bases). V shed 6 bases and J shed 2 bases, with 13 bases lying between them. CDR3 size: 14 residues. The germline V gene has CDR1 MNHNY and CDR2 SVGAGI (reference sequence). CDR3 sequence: CASSGAGQQETQYF. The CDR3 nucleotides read TGTGCCAGCAGCGGCGCAGGACAACAAGAGACCCAGTACTTC.

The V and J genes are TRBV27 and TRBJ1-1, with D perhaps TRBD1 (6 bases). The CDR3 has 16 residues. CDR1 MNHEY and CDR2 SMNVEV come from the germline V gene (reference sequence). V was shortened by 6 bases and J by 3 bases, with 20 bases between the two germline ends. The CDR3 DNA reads TGTGCCAGCAGACGCAATCTAGGGGGTTGGCACACTGAAGCTTTCTTT. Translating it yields CASRRNLGGWHTEAFF.

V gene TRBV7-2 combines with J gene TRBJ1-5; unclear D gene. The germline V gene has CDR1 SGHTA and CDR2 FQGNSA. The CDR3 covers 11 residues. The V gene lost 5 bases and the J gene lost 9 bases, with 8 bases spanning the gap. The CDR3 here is CASSSGGPQHF. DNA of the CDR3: TGTGCCAGCAGCAGCGGTGGGCCCCAGCATTTT.

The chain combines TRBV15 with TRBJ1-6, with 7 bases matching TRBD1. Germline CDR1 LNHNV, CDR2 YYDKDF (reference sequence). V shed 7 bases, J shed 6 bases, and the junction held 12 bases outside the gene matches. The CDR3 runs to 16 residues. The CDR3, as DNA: TGTGCCACCAACACCGGACAGGTAGAACGTAATTCACCCCTCCACTTT. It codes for CATNTGQVERNSPLHF.

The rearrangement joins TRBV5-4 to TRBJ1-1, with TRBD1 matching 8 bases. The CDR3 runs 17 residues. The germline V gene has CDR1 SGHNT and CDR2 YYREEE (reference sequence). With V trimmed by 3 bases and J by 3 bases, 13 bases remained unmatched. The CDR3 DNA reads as TGTGCCAGCAGCTCGCTACAGGGGGGAGATCGGGACACTGAAGCTTTCTTT. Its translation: CASSSLQGGDRDTEAFF. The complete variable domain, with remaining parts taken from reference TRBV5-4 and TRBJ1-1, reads ETGVTQSPTHLIKTRGQQVTLRCSSQSGHNTVSWYQQALGQGPQFIFQYYREEENGRGNFPPRFSGLQFPNYSSELNVNALELDDSALYLCASSSLQGGDRDTEAFFGQGTRLTVV.

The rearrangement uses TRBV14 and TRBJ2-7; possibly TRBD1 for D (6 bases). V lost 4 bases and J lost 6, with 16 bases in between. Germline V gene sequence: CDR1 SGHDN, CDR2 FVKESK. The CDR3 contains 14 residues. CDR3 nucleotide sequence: TGTGCCAGCAGCCGCCGGGACAACCATTTCGAGCAGTACTTC. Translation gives CASSRRDNHFEQYF.

CDR3 DNA sequence: TGTGCCAGCAGCCCGGACACCTCCTACGAGCAGTACTTC. The encoded protein is CASSPDTSYEQYF. V is TRBV5-5 and J is TRBJ2-7; perhaps TRBD1 as D (5 bases). This CDR3 has 13 amino acids. Trimming shortened V by 4 bases and J by 0 bases, and 8 bases separated the two germline ends. Germline CDR1 and CDR2: SGHKS and YYEKEE (reference sequence).

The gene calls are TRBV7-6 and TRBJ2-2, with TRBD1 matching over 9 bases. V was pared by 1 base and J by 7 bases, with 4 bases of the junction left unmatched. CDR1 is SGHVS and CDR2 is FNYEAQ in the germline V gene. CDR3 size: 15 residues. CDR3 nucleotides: TGTGCCAGCAGCTTAGATGGACAGGGGTTCGGGGAGCTGTTTTTT. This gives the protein CASSLDGQGFGELFF.

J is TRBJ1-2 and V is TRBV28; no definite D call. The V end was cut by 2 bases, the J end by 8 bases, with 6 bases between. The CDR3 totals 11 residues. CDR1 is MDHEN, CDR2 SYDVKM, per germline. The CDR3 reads CASSLRLGYTF. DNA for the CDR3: TGTGCCAGCAGTTTACGGTTAGGCTACACCTTC.